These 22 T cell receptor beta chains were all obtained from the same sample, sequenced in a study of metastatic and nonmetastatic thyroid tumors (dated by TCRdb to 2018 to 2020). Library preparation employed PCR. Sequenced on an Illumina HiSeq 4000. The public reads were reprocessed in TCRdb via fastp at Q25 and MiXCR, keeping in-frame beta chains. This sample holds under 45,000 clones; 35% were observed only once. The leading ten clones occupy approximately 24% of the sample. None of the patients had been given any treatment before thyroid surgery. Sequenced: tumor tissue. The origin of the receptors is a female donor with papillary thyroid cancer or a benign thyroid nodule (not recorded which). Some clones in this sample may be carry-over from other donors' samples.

The CDR3 region is CASKGHREGPQHF. The DNA of the CDR3 is TGTGCCAGCAAGGGACATAGGGAAGGGCCCCAGCATTTT. This sequence joins TRBV2 and TRBJ1-5; D is perhaps TRBD1 (6 bases). The CDR3 length is 13 residues. V lost 7 bases and J 9 bases, leaving 16 bases between the germline ends. The V gene's germline CDR1 is SNHLY and CDR2 FYNNEI.

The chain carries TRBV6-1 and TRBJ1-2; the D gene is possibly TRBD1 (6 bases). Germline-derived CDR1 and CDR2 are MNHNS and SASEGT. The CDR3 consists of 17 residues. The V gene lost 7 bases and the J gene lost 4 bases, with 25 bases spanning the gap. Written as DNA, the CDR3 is TGTGCCAGCAAGTGGGTAGGAGGACAGCCCCTAAGCTATGGCTACACCTTC. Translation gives CASKWVGGQPLSYGYTF.

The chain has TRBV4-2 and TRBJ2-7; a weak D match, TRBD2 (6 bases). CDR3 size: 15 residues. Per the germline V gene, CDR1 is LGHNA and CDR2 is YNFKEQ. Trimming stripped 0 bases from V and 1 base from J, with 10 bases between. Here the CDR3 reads CASSQEGDSSYEQYF. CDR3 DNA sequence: TGTGCCAGCAGCCAAGAGGGGGACTCATCCTACGAGCAGTACTTC.

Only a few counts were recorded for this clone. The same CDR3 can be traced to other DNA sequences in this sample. CDR3 amino acids: CASSSRLAGGTDTQYF. The CDR3 nucleotides are TGTGCCAGCAGTTCCCGCCTGGCGGGAGGCACAGATACGCAGTATTTT. This chain uses TRBV27 with TRBJ2-3; TRBD2 agrees at 7 bases. V lost 4 bases to trimming and J lost 1 base; unmatched junction nucleotides: 8. CDR1 is MNHEY, CDR2 SMNVEV, per germline (reference sequence). This CDR3 is 16 amino acids long.

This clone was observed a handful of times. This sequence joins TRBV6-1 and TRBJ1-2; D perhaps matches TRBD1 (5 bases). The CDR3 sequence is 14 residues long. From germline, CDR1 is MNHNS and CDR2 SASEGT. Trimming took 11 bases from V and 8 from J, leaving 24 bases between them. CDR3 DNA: TGTGCCGGACTTGAGAAGACAGAAACTAACGGCTACACCTTC. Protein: CAGLEKTETNGYTF.

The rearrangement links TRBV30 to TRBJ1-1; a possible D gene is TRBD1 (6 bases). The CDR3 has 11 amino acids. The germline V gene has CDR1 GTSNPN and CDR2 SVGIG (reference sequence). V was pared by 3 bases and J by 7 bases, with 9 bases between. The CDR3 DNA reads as TGTGCCTGGAGGCTGACAGGTGAAGCTTTCTTT. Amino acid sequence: CAWRLTGEAFF.

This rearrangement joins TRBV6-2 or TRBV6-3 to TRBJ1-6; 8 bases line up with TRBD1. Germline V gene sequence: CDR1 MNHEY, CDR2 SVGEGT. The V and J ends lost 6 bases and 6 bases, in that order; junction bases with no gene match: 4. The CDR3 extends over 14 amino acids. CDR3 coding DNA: TGTGCCAGCAGGATGACAGGGGCTAATTCACCCCTCCACTTT. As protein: CASRMTGANSPLHF.

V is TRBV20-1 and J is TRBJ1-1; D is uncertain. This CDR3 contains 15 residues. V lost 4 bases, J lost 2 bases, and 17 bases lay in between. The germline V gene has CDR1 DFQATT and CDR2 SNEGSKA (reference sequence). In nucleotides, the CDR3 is TGCAGTGCTACACGACCTGACCAGGTAAACACTGAAGCTTTCTTT. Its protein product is CSATRPDQVNTEAFF.

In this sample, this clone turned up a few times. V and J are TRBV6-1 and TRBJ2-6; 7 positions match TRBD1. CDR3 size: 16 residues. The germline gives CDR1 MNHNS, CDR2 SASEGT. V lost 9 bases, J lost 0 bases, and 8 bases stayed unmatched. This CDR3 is CASRPGTDSGANVLTF. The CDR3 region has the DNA TGTGCCAGTAGGCCGGGGACAGACTCTGGGGCCAACGTCCTGACTTTC.

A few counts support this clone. The DNA of the CDR3 is TGTGCCAGCACCCTAGGGGGCCCGAACACCGGGGAGCTGTTTTTT. As protein: CASTLGGPNTGELFF. The chain carries TRBV27 and TRBJ2-2; 7 bases map to TRBD1. Germline values: CDR1 MNHEY, CDR2 SMNVEV (reference sequence). CDR3 length: 15 amino acids. Losses at the gene ends were 7 bases for V and 0 bases for J; bases not matched to a gene: 5.

The CDR3 DNA reads TGTGCCAGTAGTATTGGGGGCAGCGATGGCTACACCTTC. It specifies CASSIGGSDGYTF. V is TRBV19 and J is TRBJ1-2; maybe TRBD1 (6 bases). The CDR3 consists of 13 residues. Between the trimmed V and J ends, which lost 3 bases and 6 bases, there was a span of 11 bases. CDR1 is LNHDA and CDR2 is SQIVND in the germline V gene (reference sequence). Variable domain in full (rest from reference TRBV19 and TRBJ1-2): DGGITQSPKYLFRKEGQNVTLSCEQNLNHDAMYWYRQDPGQGLRLIYYSQIVNDFQKGDIAEGYSVSREKKESFPLTVTSAQKNPTAFYLCASSIGGSDGYTFGSGTRLTVV.

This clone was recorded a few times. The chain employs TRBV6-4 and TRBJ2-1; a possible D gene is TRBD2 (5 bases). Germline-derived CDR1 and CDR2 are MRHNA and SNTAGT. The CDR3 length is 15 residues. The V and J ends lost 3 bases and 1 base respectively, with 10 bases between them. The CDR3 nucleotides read TGTGCCAGCAGTGATGTCTCGGGATCCTACAATGAGCAGTTCTTC. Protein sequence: CASSDVSGSYNEQFF.

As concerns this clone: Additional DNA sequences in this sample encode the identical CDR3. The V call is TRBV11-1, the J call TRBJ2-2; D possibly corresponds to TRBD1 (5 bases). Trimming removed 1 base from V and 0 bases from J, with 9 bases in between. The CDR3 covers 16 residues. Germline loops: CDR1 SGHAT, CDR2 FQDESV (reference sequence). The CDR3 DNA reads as TGTGCCAGCAGCTTAGGTGGCAGGGCGAACACCGGGGAGCTGTTTTTT. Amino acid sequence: CASSLGGRANTGELFF.

The chain's CDR3 is CASSLAPSGTSVEQYF. CDR3 in DNA: TGTGCCAGTAGCCTCGCGCCGTCCGGGACTAGTGTCGAGCAGTACTTC. The gene calls are TRBV19 and TRBJ2-7, with 8 positions matching TRBD2. The CDR3 is 16 amino acids. J lost 6 bases, V lost 6 bases, and 16 bases had no gene match. CDR1 and CDR2 from the germline V gene are LNHDA and SQIVND (reference sequence).

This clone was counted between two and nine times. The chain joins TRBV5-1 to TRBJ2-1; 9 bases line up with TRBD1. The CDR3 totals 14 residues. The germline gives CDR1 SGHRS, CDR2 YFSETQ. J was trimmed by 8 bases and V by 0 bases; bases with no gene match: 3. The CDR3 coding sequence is TGCGCCAGCAGCTTGGAGGGACAGGGCGATGAGCAGTTCTTC. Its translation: CASSLEGQGDEQFF.

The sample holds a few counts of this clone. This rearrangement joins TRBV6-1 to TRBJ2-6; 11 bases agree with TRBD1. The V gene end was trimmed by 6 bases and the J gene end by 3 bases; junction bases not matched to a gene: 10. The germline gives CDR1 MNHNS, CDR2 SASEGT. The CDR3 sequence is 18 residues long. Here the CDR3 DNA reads TGTGCCAGCAGCAAAGCGGACAGGGGGCAAAGTGGGGCCAACGTCCTGACTTTC. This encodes CASSKADRGQSGANVLTF.

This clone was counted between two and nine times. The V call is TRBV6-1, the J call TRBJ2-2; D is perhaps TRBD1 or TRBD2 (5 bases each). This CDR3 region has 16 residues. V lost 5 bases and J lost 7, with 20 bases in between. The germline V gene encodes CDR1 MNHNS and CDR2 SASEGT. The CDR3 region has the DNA TGTGCCAGCAGTTTACGAGGCCCCCAGAGGGGCGGGGAGCTGTTTTTT. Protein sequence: CASSLRGPQRGGELFF.

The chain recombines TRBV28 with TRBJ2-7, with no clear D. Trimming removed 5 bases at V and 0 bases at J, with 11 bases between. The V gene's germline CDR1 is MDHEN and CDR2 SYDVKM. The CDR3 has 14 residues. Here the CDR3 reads CASSRIFYSYEQYF. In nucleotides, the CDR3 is TGTGCCAGCAGTAGGATATTCTACTCCTACGAGCAGTACTTC.

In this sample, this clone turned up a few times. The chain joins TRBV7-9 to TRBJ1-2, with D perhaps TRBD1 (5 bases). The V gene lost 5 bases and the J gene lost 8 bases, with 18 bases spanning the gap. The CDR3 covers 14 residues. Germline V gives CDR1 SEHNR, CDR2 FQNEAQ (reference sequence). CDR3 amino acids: CASSVTGTEKGYTF. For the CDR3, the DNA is TGTGCCAGCAGCGTGACCGGGACGGAGAAGGGCTACACCTTC.

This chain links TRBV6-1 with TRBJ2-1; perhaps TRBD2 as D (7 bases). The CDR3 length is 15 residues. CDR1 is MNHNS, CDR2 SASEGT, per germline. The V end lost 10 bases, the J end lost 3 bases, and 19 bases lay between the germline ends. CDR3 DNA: TGTGCCACCGAAGGGGCGGGGGCTAGCTACAATGAGCAGTTCTTC. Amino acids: CATEGAGASYNEQFF.

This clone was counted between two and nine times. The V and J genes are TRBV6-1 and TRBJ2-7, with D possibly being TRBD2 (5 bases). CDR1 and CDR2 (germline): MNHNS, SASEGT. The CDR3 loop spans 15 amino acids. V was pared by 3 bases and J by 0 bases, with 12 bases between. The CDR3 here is CASSDGGQTSYEQYF. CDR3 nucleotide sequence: TGTGCCAGCAGTGATGGCGGGCAGACCTCCTACGAGCAGTACTTC.

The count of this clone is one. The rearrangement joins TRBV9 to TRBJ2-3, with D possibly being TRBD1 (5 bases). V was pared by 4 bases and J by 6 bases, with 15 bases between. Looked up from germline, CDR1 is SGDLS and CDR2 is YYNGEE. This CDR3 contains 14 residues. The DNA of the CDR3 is TGTGCCAGCAGCTACTCCAGGTCAGGGGATACGCAGTATTTT. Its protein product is CASSYSRSGDTQYF. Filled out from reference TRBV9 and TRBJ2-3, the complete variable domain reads DSGVTQTPKHLITATGQRVTLRCSPRSGDLSVYWYQQSLDQGLQFLIQYYNGEERAKGNILERFSAQQFPDLHSELNLSSLELGDSALYFCASSYSRSGDTQYFGPGTRLTVL.